This TCR beta chain was recovered during a study of T cell responses to AZD1222 COVID-19 vaccine. The data were produced by immunoSEQ multiplex PCR, yet TCRdb's version contains in-frame clones alone and is incomplete. This sample has 65,000 to 90,000 clones, with about 85% found just once. Comment on this clone: The antigen is not known.

Study-wide results and limits: Possibly, clonal diversity was underestimated; donors were largely white British and included more females. Among those given AZD1222, only 5 to 7 were seropositive at baseline. Rises in breadth and depth of Spike-specific TCRs came after two AZD1222 doses.

This CDR3 comprises 15 residues. V was pared by 5 bases and J by 4 bases, with 14 bases between. The germline CDR1 and CDR2 sequences are SGHTA and FQGTGA. The source material was peripheral blood, sampled 28 days after the second AZD1222 dose. The sequence came from an adult who received the AZD1222 COVID-19 vaccine. The chain carries TRBV7-3 and TRBJ2-2, with no clear D. CDR3 DNA sequence: TGTGCCAGCAGCCGGAATGACATCGGCACCGGGGAGCTGTTTTTT. The encoded protein is CASSRNDIGTGELFF.